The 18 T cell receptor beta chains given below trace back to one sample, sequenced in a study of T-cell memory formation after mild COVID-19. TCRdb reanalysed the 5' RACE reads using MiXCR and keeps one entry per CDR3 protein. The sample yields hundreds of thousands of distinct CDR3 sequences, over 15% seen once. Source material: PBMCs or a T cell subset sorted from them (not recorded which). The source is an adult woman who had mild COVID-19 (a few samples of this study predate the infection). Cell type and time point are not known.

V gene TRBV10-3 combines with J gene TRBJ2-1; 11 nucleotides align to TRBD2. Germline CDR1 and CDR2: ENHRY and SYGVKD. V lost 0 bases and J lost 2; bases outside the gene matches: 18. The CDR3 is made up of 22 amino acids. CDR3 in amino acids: CAISESKGVVTSGVRPYNEQFF. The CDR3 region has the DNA TGTGCCATCAGTGAGTCGAAGGGAGTAGTGACTAGCGGGGTTCGGCCCTACAATGAGCAGTTCTTC.

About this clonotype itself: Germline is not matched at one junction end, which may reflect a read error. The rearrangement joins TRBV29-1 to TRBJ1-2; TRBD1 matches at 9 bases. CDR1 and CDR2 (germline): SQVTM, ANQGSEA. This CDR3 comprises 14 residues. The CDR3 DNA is TGCAGCGCTGAAGCCCAGGACAGGGGATATGGCTACACCTTC. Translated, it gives CSAEAQDRGYGYTF.

CDR3 region: CASSTARGIYETQYF. The CDR3 DNA follows: TGTGCCAGCAGCACCGCCCGTGGGATTTATGAGACCCAGTACTTC. The chain carries TRBV7-2 and TRBJ2-5, with unresolved D. Trimming took off 5 bases at V and 5 bases at J, with 18 bases between the two ends. The germline CDR1 and CDR2 sequences are SGHTA and FQGNSA. The CDR3 length is 15 residues.

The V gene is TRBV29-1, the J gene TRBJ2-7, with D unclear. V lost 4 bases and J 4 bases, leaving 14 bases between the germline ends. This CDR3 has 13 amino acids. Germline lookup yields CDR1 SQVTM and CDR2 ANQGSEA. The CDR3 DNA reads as TGCAGCGTTGGTAAGGTTTTGGGTTACGAGCAGTACTTC. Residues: CSVGKVLGYEQYF.

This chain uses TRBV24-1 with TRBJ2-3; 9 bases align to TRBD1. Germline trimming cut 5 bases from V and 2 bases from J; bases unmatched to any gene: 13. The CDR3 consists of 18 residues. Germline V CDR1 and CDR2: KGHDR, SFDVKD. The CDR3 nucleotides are TGTGCCACCAGTGGCGGGACAGGGCGTACTACCGTCACAGATACGCAGTATTTT. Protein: CATSGGTGRTTVTDTQYF.

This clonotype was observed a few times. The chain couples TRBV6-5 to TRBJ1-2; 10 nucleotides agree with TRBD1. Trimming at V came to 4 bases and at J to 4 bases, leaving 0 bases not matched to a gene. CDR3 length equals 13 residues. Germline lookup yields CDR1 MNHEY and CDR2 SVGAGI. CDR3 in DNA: TGTGCCAGCAGTTGGGACAGGGGCTATGGCTACACCTTC. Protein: CASSWDRGYGYTF.

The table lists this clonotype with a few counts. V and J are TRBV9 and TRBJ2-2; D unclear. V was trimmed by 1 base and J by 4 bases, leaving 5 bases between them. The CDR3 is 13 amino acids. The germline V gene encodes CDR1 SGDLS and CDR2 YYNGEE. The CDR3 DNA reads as TGTGCCAGCAGCGTACTCCCCACCGGGGAGCTGTTTTTT. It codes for CASSVLPTGELFF.

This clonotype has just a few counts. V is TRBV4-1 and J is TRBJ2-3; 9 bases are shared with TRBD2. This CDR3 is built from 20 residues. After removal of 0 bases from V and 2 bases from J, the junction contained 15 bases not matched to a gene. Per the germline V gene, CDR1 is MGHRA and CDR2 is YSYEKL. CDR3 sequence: CASSQDRARGGREITDTQYF. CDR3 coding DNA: TGCGCCAGCAGCCAAGATCGGGCGAGGGGCGGGAGGGAGATCACAGATACGCAGTATTTT.

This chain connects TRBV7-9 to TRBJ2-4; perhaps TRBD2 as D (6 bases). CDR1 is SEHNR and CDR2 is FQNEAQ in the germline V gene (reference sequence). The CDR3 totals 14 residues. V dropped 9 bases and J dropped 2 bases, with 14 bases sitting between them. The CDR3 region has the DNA TGTGCCAGTACCGTCGGGGGTACCAAAAACATTCAGTACTTC. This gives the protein CASTVGGTKNIQYF.

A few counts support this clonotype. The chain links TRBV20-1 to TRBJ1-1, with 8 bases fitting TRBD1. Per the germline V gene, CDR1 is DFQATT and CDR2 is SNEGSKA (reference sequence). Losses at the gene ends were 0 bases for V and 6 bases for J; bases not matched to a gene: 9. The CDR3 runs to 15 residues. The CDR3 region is CSARDSGRGPAEAFF. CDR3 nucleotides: TGCAGTGCTAGAGACAGTGGCAGGGGGCCCGCTGAAGCTTTCTTT.

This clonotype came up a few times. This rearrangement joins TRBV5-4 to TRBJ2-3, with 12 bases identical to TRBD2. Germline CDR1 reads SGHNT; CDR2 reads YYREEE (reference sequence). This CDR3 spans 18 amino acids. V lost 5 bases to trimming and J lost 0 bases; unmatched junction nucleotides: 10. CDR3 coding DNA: TGTGCCAGCAGTCTTGGACTAGCGGGGCCCATTAGCACAGATACGCAGTATTTT. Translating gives CASSLGLAGPISTDTQYF.

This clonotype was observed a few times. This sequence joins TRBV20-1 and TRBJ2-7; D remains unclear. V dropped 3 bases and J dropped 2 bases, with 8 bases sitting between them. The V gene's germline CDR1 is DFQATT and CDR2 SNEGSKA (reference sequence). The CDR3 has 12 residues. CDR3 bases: TGCAGTGCTAGGAGTCTCACCTACGAGCAGTACTTC. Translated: CSARSLTYEQYF.

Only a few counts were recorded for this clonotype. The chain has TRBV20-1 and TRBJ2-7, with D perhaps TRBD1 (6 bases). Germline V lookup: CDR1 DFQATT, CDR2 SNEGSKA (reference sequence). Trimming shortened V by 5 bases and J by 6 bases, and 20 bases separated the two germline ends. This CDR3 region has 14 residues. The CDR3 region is CSAQRANRAGEQYF. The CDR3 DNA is TGCAGTGCTCAGAGGGCAAACAGGGCGGGCGAGCAGTACTTC.

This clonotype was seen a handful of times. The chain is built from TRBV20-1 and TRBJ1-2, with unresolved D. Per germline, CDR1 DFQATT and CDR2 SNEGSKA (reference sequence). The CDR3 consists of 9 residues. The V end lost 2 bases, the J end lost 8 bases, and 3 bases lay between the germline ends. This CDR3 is CSARPGYTF. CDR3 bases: TGCAGTGCTAGACCCGGCTACACCTTC.

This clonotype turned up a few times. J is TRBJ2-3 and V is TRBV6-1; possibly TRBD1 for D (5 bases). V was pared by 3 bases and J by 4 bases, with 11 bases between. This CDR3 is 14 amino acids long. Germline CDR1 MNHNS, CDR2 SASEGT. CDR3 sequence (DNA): TGTGCCAGCAGTGAGGGGCCCAACGCAGATACGCAGTATTTT. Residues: CASSEGPNADTQYF.

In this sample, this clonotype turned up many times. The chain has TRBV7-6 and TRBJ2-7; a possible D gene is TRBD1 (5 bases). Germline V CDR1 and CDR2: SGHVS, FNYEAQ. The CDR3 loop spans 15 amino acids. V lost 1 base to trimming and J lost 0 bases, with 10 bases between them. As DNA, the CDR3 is TGTGCCAGCAGCTTAGAAGGCAGGGACTCCTACGAGCAGTACTTC. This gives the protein CASSLEGRDSYEQYF.

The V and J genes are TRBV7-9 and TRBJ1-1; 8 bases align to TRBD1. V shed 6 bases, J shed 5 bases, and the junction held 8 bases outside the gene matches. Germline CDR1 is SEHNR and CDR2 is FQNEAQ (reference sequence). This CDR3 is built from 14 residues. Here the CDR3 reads CASSSDRVFTEAFF. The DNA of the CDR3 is TGTGCCAGCAGTTCGGACAGGGTGTTTACTGAAGCTTTCTTT.

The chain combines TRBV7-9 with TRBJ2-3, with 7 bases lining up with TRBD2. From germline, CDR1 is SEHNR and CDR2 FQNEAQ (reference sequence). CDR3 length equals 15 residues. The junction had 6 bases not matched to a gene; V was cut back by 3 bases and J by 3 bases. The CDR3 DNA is TGTGCCAGCAGCTTCATCGGGGGAGGGACAGATACGCAGTATTTT. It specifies CASSFIGGGTDTQYF.